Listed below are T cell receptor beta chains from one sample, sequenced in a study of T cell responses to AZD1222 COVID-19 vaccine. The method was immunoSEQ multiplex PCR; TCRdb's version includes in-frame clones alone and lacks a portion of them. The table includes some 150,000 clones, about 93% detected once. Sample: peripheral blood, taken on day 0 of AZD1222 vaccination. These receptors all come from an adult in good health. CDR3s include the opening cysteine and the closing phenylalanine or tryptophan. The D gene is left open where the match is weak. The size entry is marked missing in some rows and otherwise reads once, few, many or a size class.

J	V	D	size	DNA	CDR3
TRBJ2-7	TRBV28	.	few	TGTGCCAGCAGTTTGTCGAGAGGGCAGTACTTC	CASSLSRGQYF
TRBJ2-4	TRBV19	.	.	TGTGCCAGTAGTATAGACAGGCTCGTAGCCAAAAACATTCAGTACTTC	CASSIDRLVAKNIQYF
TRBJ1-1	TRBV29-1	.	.	TGCAGCGTTGGTGGGGACACTGAAGCTTTCTTT	CSVGGDTEAFF
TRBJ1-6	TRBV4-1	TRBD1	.	TGCGCCAGCAGCCAATGGACAGGCGATAATTCACCCCTCCACTTT	CASSQWTGDNSPLHF
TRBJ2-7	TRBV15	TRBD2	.	TGTGCCACCAGCAGAGCCTGGGGGGGCTCCTACGAGCAGTACTTC	CATSRAWGGSYEQYF
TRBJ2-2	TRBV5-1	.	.	TGCGCCAGCAGCTTCTTACAGACTAACACCGGGGAGCTGTTTTTT	CASSFLQTNTGELFF
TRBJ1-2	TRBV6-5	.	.	TGTGCCAGCAGTTATAGAGTACAGATCGTGGTTGGGGGCTACACCTTC	CASSYRVQIVVGGYTF
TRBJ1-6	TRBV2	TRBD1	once	TGTGCCAGCAGCTTGGAGGGACAGCTTAATTCACCCCTCCACTTT	CASSLEGQLNSPLHF
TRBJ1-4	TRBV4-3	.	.	TGCGCCAGCAGCCAAGATCCTAACGGTGAAAAACTGTTTTTT	CASSQDPNGEKLFF
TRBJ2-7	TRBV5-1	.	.	TGCGCCAGCAGCAATCAGGGGTACGAGCAGTACTTC	CASSNQGYEQYF
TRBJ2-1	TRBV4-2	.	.	TGTGCCAGCAGCCAAGTTTCCGAGACAACCGAGCAGTTCTTC	CASSQVSETTEQFF
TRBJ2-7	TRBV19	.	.	TGTGCCAGTAGTAGTCTCGGCAGCTCCTACGAGCAGTACTTC	CASSSLGSSYEQYF
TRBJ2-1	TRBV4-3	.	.	TGCGCCAGCAGCCCACGACGGGGATTGAGCTCCTACAATGAGCAGTTCTTC	CASSPRRGLSSYNEQFF
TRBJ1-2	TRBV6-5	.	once	TGTGCCAGCACCTACACCCGGGGGGCCAACTATGGCTACACCTTC	CASTYTRGANYGYTF
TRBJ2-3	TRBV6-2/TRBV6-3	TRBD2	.	TGTGCCAGCCGCCTCGGGGGGATGAGCGGGAGGATCCGGTTGGATACGCAGTATTTT	CASRLGGMSGRIRLDTQYF
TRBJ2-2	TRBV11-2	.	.	TGTGCCAGCATCGGGTCCCCAAACACCGGGGAGCTGTTTTTT	CASIGSPNTGELFF
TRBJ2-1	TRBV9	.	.	TGTGCCAGCAGCCCCAGAGGAGATGAGCAGTTCTTC	CASSPRGDEQFF
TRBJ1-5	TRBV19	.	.	TGTGCCAGTAGAGCGTTTTATAGCAATCAGCCCCAGCATTTT	CASRAFYSNQPQHF
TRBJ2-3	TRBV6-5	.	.	TGTGCCAGCACGGCGGGACGCACAGATACGCAGTATTTT	CASTAGRTDTQYF
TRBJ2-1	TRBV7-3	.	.	TGTGCCAGCAGCTTAGGGACATACGACAATGAGCAGTTCTTC	CASSLGTYDNEQFF
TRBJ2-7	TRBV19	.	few	TGTGCCAGTAGTGAGGGACTTCGGAGCGAGCAGTACTTC	CASSEGLRSEQYF
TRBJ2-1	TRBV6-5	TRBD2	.	TGTGCCAGCAAAATAACTAGCGGCTCCTACAATGAGCAGTTCTTC	CASKITSGSYNEQFF
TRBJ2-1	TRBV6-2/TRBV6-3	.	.	TGTGCCAGCAGTCAGGACTATCTGGAGCAGTTCTTC	CASSQDYLEQFF
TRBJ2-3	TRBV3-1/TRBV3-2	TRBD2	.	TGTGCCAGCAGCCCAACCGGGACTAGCGGAGATACGCAGTATTTT	CASSPTGTSGDTQYF
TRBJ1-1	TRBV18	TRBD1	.	TGTGCCAGCTCACCCAGGTCAGGGGGCGAGGGCACTGAAGCTTTCTTT	CASSPRSGGEGTEAFF
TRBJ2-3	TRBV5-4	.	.	TGTGCCAGCAGGCGGACACAGGGAACAGATACGCAGTATTTT	CASRRTQGTDTQYF
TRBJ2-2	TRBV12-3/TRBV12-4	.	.	TGTGCCACCTCATACACCGGGGAGCTGTTTTTT	CATSYTGELFF